The source of this TCR beta chain is a study of control samples from healthy donors and cancer patients. Generated by immunoSEQ multiplex PCR, the TCRdb table keeps only in-frame clones and is missing some. The sample lists 150,000 to 200,000 clones, just over 85% occurring once. Germline CDR1 SQVTM, CDR2 ANQGSEA. CDR3 length equals 15 residues. Unmatched junction bases numbered 4, after V lost 0 bases and J lost 5 bases. The material sequenced was blood. The TCR was taken from a woman aged 30 to 39 in good health. The chain recombines TRBV29-1 with TRBJ1-1; 12 bases are a match to TRBD1. This CDR3 reads CSVEEGQGAWTEAFF. The CDR3 DNA is TGCAGCGTTGAAGAGGGACAGGGGGCTTGGACTGAAGCTTTCTTT.